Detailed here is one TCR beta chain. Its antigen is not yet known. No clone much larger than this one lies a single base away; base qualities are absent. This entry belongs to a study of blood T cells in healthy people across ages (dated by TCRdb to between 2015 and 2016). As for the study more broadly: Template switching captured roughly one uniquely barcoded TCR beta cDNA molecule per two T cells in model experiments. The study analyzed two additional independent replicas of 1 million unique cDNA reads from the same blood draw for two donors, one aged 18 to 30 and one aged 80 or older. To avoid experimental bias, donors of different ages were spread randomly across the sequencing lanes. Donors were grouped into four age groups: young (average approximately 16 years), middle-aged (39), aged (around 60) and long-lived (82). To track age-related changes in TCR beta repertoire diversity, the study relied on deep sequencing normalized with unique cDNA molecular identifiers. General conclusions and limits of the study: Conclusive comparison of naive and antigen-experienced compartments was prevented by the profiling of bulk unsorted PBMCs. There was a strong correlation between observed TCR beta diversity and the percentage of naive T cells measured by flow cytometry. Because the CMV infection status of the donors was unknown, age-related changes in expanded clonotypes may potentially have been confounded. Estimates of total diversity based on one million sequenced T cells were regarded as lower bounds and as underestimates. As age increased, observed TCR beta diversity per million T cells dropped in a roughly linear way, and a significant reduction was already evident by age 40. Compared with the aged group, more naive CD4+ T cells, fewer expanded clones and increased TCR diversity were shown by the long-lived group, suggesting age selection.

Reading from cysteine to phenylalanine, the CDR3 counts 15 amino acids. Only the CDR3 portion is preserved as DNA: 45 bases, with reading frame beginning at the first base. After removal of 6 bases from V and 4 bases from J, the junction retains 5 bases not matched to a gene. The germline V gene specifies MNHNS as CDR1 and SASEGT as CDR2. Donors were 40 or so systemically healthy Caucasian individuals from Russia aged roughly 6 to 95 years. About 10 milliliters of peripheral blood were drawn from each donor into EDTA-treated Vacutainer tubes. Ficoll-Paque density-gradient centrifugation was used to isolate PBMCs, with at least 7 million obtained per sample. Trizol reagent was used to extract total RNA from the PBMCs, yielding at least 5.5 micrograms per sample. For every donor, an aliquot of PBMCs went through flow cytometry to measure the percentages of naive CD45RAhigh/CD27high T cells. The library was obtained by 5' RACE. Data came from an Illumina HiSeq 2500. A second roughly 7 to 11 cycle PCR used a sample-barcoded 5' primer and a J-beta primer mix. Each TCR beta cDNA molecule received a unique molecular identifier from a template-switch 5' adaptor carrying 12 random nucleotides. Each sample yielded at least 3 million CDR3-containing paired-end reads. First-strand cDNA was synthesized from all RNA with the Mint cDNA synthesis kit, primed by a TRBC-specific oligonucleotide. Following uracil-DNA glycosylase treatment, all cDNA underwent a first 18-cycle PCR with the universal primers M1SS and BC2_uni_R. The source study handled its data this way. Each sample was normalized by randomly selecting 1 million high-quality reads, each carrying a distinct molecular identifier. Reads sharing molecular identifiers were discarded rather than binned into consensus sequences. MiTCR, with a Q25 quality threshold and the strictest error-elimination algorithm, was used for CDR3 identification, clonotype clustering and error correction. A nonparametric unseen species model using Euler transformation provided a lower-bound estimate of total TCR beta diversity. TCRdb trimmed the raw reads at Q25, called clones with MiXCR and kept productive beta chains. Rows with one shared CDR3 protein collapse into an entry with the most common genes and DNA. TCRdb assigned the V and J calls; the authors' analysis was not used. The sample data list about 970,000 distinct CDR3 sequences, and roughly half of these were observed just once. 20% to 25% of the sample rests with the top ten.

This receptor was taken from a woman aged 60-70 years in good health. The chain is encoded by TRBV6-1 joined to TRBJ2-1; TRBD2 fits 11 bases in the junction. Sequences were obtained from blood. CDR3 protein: CASRETSGTYNEQFF. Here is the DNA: TGTGCCAGCAGGGAGACTAGCGGGACATACAATGAGCAGTTCTTC.